This T cell receptor beta chain was identified in a study of OX40 agonist ivuxolimab in advanced cancers. This clone was found once. Method: immunoSEQ multiplex PCR; TCRdb's copy keeps in-frame clones and lacks some. Among around 45,000 clones listed, roughly 88% were seen once. This specimen consisted of CD4+ or CD8+ T cells sorted from blood, obtained in a trial of the OX40 agonist ivuxolimab. This clonotype was obtained from an adult with an advanced solid tumor such as melanoma, head and neck, liver or kidney cancer.

The CDR3 coding sequence is TGTGCCAGCAGTTGGGGACAGGGGGACCACTTGGGCTACACCTTC. Translating gives CASSWGQGDHLGYTF. V gene TRBV6-5 combines with J gene TRBJ1-2; TRBD1 matches at 11 bases. Germline-derived CDR1 and CDR2 are MNHEY and SVGAGI. The CDR3 sequence is 15 residues long. Trimming removed 4 bases from V and 8 bases from J; junction bases left unmatched: 9.